This entry lists 2 T cell receptor beta chains sequenced from one sample in a study of T-cell memory formation after mild COVID-19. TCRdb reanalysed the 5' RACE reads using MiXCR and keeps one entry per CDR3 protein. The sample shows 250,000 to 300,000 distinct CDR3 sequences, roughly 17% of them seen only once. Source material: PBMCs or a T cell subset sorted from them (not recorded which). These receptors came from a man aged 18 to 35 who had mild COVID-19 (a few samples of this study predate the infection). Cell type and time point are not known.

Ten or more counts support this clonotype. The gene calls are TRBV11-2 and TRBJ2-1; no firm D call. Germline V lookup: CDR1 SGHAT, CDR2 FQNNGV. V gave up 1 base and J gave up 7 bases, with 5 bases separating them. CDR3 length equals 12 residues. CDR3 loop: CASSLGRNEQFF. DNA for the CDR3: TGTGCCAGCAGCTTAGGCAGGAATGAGCAGTTCTTC.

This clonotype was detected ten times or more. The rearrangement uses TRBV5-1 and TRBJ2-1; D remains ambiguous. V dropped 4 bases and J dropped 2 bases, with 7 bases sitting between them. The CDR3 consists of 13 residues. In germline, CDR1 is SGHRS, CDR2 YFSETQ. In nucleotides, the CDR3 is TGCGCCAGCAGCCCTGGGACCTACAATGAGCAGTTCTTC. It codes for CASSPGTYNEQFF.